Below, 19 T cell receptor beta chains from the same sample are listed, as sequenced in a study of T cell responses to AZD1222 COVID-19 vaccine. This table comes from immunoSEQ multiplex PCR, and its TCRdb copy is limited to in-frame clones, with some not included. Of just over 20,000 clones listed, less than 85% are singletons. The sample here was peripheral blood, taken on day 0 of AZD1222 vaccination. These receptor sequences come from an adult in good health.

The chain has TRBV10-3 and TRBJ1-6; D may be TRBD1 (6 bases). Germline V CDR1 and CDR2: ENHRY, SYGVKD. V shed 3 bases and J shed 2 bases, with 20 bases lying between them. There are 19 residues in the CDR3. The CDR3 reads CAISERGQEGVTYNSPLHF. The CDR3 coding sequence is TGTGCCATCAGTGAAAGGGGTCAGGAGGGGGTCACCTATAATTCACCCCTCCACTTT.

V is TRBV4-3 and J is TRBJ1-2; 10 positions match TRBD1. CDR3 length: 15 amino acids. Looked up from germline, CDR1 is LGHNA and CDR2 is YSLEER. V gave up 0 bases and J gave up 3 bases; unmatched junction bases: 1. This chain's CDR3 is CASSQEGTGDYGYTF. Here the CDR3 DNA reads TGCGCCAGCAGCCAAGAGGGGACAGGGGACTATGGCTACACCTTC.

The chain uses TRBV3-1 (or the pseudogene TRBV3-2) and TRBJ1-5; 11 nucleotides line up with TRBD1. The CDR3 is 15 residues long. In germline, CDR1 is LGHDT, CDR2 YNNKEL (reference sequence). J was trimmed by 5 bases and V by 3 bases; bases with no gene match: 3. The CDR3 spells CASSQGTGGDQPQHF. The CDR3 DNA reads TGTGCCAGCAGCCAGGGGACAGGGGGGGATCAGCCCCAGCATTTT.

This chain uses TRBV9 with TRBJ1-6; possible D gene TRBD1, 6 bases. This CDR3 is 14 amino acids long. Germline V CDR1 and CDR2: SGDLS, YYNGEE. With 4 bases removed from V and 6 bases from J, the gap between germline ends came to 11 bases. CDR3 region: CASSTDRINSPLHF. CDR3 nucleotides: TGTGCCAGCAGCACCGACAGGATTAATTCACCCCTCCACTTT.

This clone turned up a few times. The chain links TRBV7-6 to TRBJ2-1; D perhaps matches TRBD2 (6 bases). V was cut by 5 bases and J by 5 bases, with 16 bases left in between. CDR1 SGHVS and CDR2 FNYEAQ come from the germline V gene. The CDR3 consists of 15 residues. The CDR3 region is CASSLLGTPNNEQFF. CDR3 in DNA: TGTGCCAGCAGCCTTCTAGGGACTCCTAACAATGAGCAGTTCTTC.

The chain is built from TRBV14 and TRBJ1-1; no firm D call. Germline loops: CDR1 SGHDN, CDR2 FVKESK. V shed 1 base and J shed 4 bases, with 7 bases lying between them. This CDR3 spans 13 amino acids. CDR3 coding DNA: TGTGCCAGCAGCCAAGGTCGGGTCACTGAAGCTTTCTTT. Its protein product is CASSQGRVTEAFF. The whole variable domain, remainder taken from reference TRBV14 and TRBJ1-1, is EAGVTQFPSHSVIEKGQTVTLRCDPISGHDNLYWYRRVMGKEIKFLLHFVKESKQDESGMPNNRFLAERTGGTYSTLKVQPAELEDSGVYFCASSQGRVTEAFFGQGTRLTVV.

The chain employs TRBV15 and TRBJ2-5; maybe TRBD1 (6 bases). This CDR3 region has 15 residues. Deletions cut 3 bases from V and 5 bases from J, with 16 bases between. Germline V gives CDR1 LNHNV, CDR2 YYDKDF (reference sequence). CDR3 residues: CATSRPLQGWETQYF. DNA for the CDR3: TGTGCCACCAGCAGGCCCCTGCAGGGGTGGGAGACCCAGTACTTC.

The gene calls are TRBV10-3 and TRBJ2-3, with a tentative D call TRBD2 (7 bases). Looked up from germline, CDR1 is ENHRY and CDR2 is SYGVKD. V gave up 4 bases and J gave up 4 bases, with 15 bases separating them. The CDR3 is 15 amino acids. The CDR3 DNA reads as TGTGCCATCAGTGCGGGGGGCCATTCCGCAGATACGCAGTATTTT. It encodes CAISAGGHSADTQYF.

CDR3 residues: CASSLAEGGETQYF. The CDR3 nucleotides are TGTGCCAGCAGCTTAGCGGAAGGGGGAGAGACCCAGTACTTC. The chain uses TRBV7-9 and TRBJ2-5; the D gene is possibly TRBD1 (6 bases). With 0 bases removed from V and 4 bases from J, the gap between germline ends came to 9 bases. The CDR3 runs 14 residues. Germline CDR1 SEHNR, CDR2 FQNEAQ (reference sequence).

The chain combines TRBV4-3 with TRBJ2-1; 8 bases fit TRBD1. The CDR3 has 14 amino acids. Germline CDR1 and CDR2: LGHNA and YSLEER. V shed 6 bases and J 9 bases; nucleotides not matched to a gene: 10. The CDR3 coding sequence is TGCGCCAGCAGTTCCGGGACAGGAGCGCCTGAGCAGTTCTTC. It codes for CASSSGTGAPEQFF.

The V and J genes are TRBV5-1 and TRBJ1-6; perhaps TRBD1 as D (6 bases). The germline V gene has CDR1 SGHRS and CDR2 YFSETQ. V was clipped by 0 bases and J by 5 bases, with 9 bases between them. The CDR3 loop spans 15 amino acids. CDR3 bases: TGCGCCAGCAGCTTGGGGACAGATAATAATTCACCCCTCCACTTT. Translated, it gives CASSLGTDNNSPLHF.

The chain recombines TRBV29-1 with TRBJ1-1; TRBD1 is a possible D gene (5 bases). V lost 6 bases and J lost 11, with 25 bases in between. The CDR3 length is 14 residues. Germline CDR1 SQVTM, CDR2 ANQGSEA. CDR3 in amino acids: CSVSTGQALAGAFF. The CDR3 DNA is TGCAGCGTCTCGACGGGGCAGGCCCTGGCCGGGGCTTTCTTT.

The chain joins TRBV13 to TRBJ2-3; D may be TRBD2 (7 bases). Germline assignment: CDR1 PRHDT and CDR2 FYEKMQ (reference sequence). The CDR3 sequence is 18 residues long. V was cut by 5 bases and J by 4 bases, with 25 bases left in between. CDR3 residues: CASSGRLGGGARADTQYF. CDR3 coding DNA: TGTGCCAGCAGCGGACGCCTAGGGGGGGGAGCAAGAGCAGATACGCAGTATTTT.

This chain joins TRBV11-2 and TRBJ1-1; D not resolved. In germline, CDR1 is SGHAT, CDR2 FQNNGV. Trimming removed 1 base at V and 1 base at J, with 7 bases between. The CDR3 loop spans 14 amino acids. The CDR3 reads CASSLGPRNTEAFF. The CDR3 coding sequence is TGTGCCAGCAGCTTAGGTCCTCGGAACACTGAAGCTTTCTTT.

V is TRBV28 and J is TRBJ1-6; the D is unclear. The germline gives CDR1 MDHEN, CDR2 SYDVKM. Trimming removed 7 bases at V and 3 bases at J, with 7 bases between. The CDR3 is made up of 13 amino acids. CDR3 in DNA: TGTGCCAGCAAGACGGTCTATAATTCACCCCTCCACTTT. The encoded protein is CASKTVYNSPLHF.

The chain uses TRBV6-1 and TRBJ1-2; TRBD1 is a possible D gene (5 bases). Deletions cut 2 bases from V and 8 bases from J, with 15 bases between. The CDR3 length is 14 residues. Germline CDR1 MNHNS, CDR2 SASEGT. The CDR3 region has the DNA TGTGCCAGCAGTGAAATTCAGGGAACGGGAGGCTACACCTTC. Translation: CASSEIQGTGGYTF.

This sequence joins TRBV4-1 and TRBJ2-7; unclear D gene. This CDR3 contains 14 residues. V dropped 0 bases and J dropped 3 bases, with 9 bases sitting between them. The germline V gene has CDR1 MGHRA and CDR2 YSYEKL. The CDR3 loop is CASSQEDGRYEQYF. CDR3 nucleotides: TGCGCCAGCAGCCAAGAAGATGGGCGCTACGAGCAGTACTTC.

The rearrangement uses TRBV5-1 and TRBJ2-3; 10 positions agree with TRBD2. This CDR3 has 19 amino acids. The germline V gene has CDR1 SGHRS and CDR2 YFSETQ. The ends lost 0 bases at V and 7 bases at J; junction bases unmatched: 17. The CDR3 sequence is CASSLASAAGGRKMYTQYF. Written as DNA, the CDR3 is TGCGCCAGCAGCTTGGCCTCGGCAGCGGGGGGGCGAAAAATGTATACGCAGTATTTT.

The rearrangement links TRBV5-1 to TRBJ2-7; unclear D gene. The CDR3 is 14 residues long. V lost 0 bases to trimming and J lost 3 bases, with 10 bases between them. The germline CDR1 and CDR2 sequences are SGHRS and YFSETQ. The CDR3, as DNA: TGCGCCAGCAGCTTGGACTATTACTTCTACGAGCAGTACTTC. It specifies CASSLDYYFYEQYF. Supplemented by reference TRBV5-1 and TRBJ2-7, the full variable domain reads KAGVTQTPRYLIKTRGQQVTLSCSPISGHRSVSWYQQTPGQGLQFLFEYFSETQRNKGNFPGRFSGRQFSNSRSEMNVSTLELGDSALYLCASSLDYYFYEQYFGPGTRLTVT.